This TCR beta chain was found in a study of T cell responses to AZD1222 COVID-19 vaccine. TCRdb keeps only in-frame clones here, not all; method: immunoSEQ multiplex PCR. The sample lists about 110,000 clones, about 90% occurring once. Here the sequenced sample was peripheral blood, taken 28 days after the second AZD1222 dose. This clonotype originated in an adult who received the AZD1222 COVID-19 vaccine.

The CDR3 sequence is CASSPDSGNSPLHF. The CDR3 region has the DNA TGCGCCAGCAGCCCAGACAGTGGGAATTCACCCCTCCACTTT. V and J are TRBV5-1 and TRBJ1-6; TRBD1 is a possible D gene (5 bases). The CDR3 contains 14 residues. In germline, CDR1 is SGHRS, CDR2 YFSETQ. Trimming pared 4 bases from V and 7 bases from J, leaving 12 bases between.